This TCR beta chain was captured in a study of T cells in tuberculosis. Notes on the study in general: Active tuberculosis alpha repertoires lay closer to GMM-specific TCRs than controls'. GEM motif frequencies gave 55% to 75% accuracy; the GMM repertoire gave 85% to 90%.

Method: immunoSEQ multiplex PCR; TCRdb's copy keeps in-frame clones and lacks some. The table records over 25,000 clones, roughly nine tenths of them present only once. Documented time point: new active TB diagnosis, blood taken before or within 7 days of starting treatment. Remarks on this clone: Its target is not known.

The CDR3 spans 15 residues. The chain joins TRBV7-5 to TRBJ1-1. TRBV7-5 is a listed pseudogene. The source was PBMCs, collected at tuberculosis diagnosis. This TCR derives from an adult with tuberculosis. The CDR3 DNA is TGTGCCAGAAGCTTAGCGAGGTTCGTATTCACTGAAGCTTTCTTT. Amino acids: CARSLARFVFTEAFF.